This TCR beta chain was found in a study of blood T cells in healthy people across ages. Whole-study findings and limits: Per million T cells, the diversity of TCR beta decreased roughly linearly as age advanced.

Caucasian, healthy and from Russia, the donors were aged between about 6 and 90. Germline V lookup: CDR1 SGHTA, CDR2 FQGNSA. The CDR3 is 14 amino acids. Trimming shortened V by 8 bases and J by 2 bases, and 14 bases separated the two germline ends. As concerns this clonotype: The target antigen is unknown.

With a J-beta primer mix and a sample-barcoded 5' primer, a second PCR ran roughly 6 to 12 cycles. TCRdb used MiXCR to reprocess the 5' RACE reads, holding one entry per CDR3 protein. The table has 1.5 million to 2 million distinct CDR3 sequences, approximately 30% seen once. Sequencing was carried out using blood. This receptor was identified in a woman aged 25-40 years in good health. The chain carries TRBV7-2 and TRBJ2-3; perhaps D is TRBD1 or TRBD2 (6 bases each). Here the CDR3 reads CASEKGGYTDTQYF. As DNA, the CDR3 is TGTGCCAGCGAGAAGGGGGGCTACACAGATACGCAGTATTTT.